This is a list of T cell receptor beta chains from one sample in a study of cytomegalovirus exposure and HLA in healthy donors. Sequencing used immunoSEQ multiplex PCR; TCRdb keeps in-frame clones, though not all of them. The sample yields some 140,000 clones, roughly four fifths seen once. Sample: PBMCs. The receptors stem from a woman in her forties or fifties in good health and CMV-seropositive. Each CDR3 is given with its conserved first and last residue. A D gene is named only where the DNA matches it firmly. A row's size may be missing; if present it is once, few, many or a size class.

J gene: TRBJ2-3; clone size: -; D gene: -; V gene: TRBV5-1; CDR3 DNA: TGCGCCAGCAGCTTGGGAGCGGCCCACACAGATACGCAGTATTTT; CDR3 protein: CASSLGAAHTDTQYF
J gene: TRBJ1-2; clone size: few; D gene: -; V gene: TRBV29-1; CDR3 DNA: TGCAGCGTTACAGGGCTCTATGGCTACACCTTC; CDR3 protein: CSVTGLYGYTF
J gene: TRBJ2-1; clone size: -; D gene: TRBD2; V gene: TRBV18; CDR3 DNA: TGTGCCAGCTCACCTGGGACTAGCGGCTACAATGAGCAGTTCTTC; CDR3 protein: CASSPGTSGYNEQFF
J gene: TRBJ1-1; clone size: -; D gene: -; V gene: TRBV4-1; CDR3 DNA: TGCGCCAGCAGCCAAGAGGGGTGGGGAGACACTGAAGCTTTCTTT; CDR3 protein: CASSQEGWGDTEAFF
J gene: TRBJ2-1; clone size: few; D gene: TRBD2; V gene: TRBV28; CDR3 DNA: TGTGCCAGCAGAGGGACTAGCGGGAGATATGAGCAGTTCTTC; CDR3 protein: CASRGTSGRYEQFF
J gene: TRBJ1-5; clone size: -; D gene: TRBD1; V gene: TRBV5-6; CDR3 DNA: TGTGCCAGCAGCGCCCGACAGGGCCTCAATCAGCCCCAGCATTTT; CDR3 protein: CASSARQGLNQPQHF
J gene: TRBJ2-5; clone size: -; D gene: -; V gene: TRBV5-4; CDR3 DNA: TGTGCCAGCAGCTTGGGGTTTCTGCGTCGGGAGACCCAGTACTTC; CDR3 protein: CASSLGFLRRETQYF
J gene: TRBJ2-7; clone size: -; D gene: TRBD2; V gene: TRBV6-5; CDR3 DNA: TGTGCCAGCAGTGCGAGGGGGACTAGAGGGTACGAGCAGTACTTC; CDR3 protein: CASSARGTRGYEQYF
J gene: TRBJ1-4; clone size: few; D gene: TRBD1; V gene: TRBV5-1; CDR3 DNA: TGCGCCAGCAGCTTGGCGGACAGGGGGCGGGAAAAACTGTTTTTT; CDR3 protein: CASSLADRGREKLFF
J gene: TRBJ1-1; clone size: -; D gene: -; V gene: TRBV10-3; CDR3 DNA: TGTGCCATCACTCCGGACATACAGAACACTGAAGCTTTCTTT; CDR3 protein: CAITPDIQNTEAFF
J gene: TRBJ1-1; clone size: few; D gene: TRBD1; V gene: TRBV7-8; CDR3 DNA: TGTGCCAGCAGCCTAGAGGACAGGCTTGAAGCTTTCTTT; CDR3 protein: CASSLEDRLEAFF
J gene: TRBJ2-3; clone size: -; D gene: TRBD2; V gene: TRBV5-1; CDR3 DNA: TGCGCCAGCAGCTTGGGACTAGCGGGAGATACGCAGTATTTT; CDR3 protein: CASSLGLAGDTQYF
J gene: TRBJ2-1; clone size: once; D gene: -; V gene: TRBV28; CDR3 DNA: TGTGCCAGCAGTTTCCCCTTCACCTTGATACTCAACAATGAGCAGTTCTTC; CDR3 protein: CASSFPFTLILNNEQFF
J gene: TRBJ2-7; clone size: -; D gene: TRBD1; V gene: TRBV9; CDR3 DNA: TGTGCCAGCAGCGCGACAGGGGGCAGGTACGAGCAGTACTTC; CDR3 protein: CASSATGGRYEQYF
J gene: TRBJ2-7; clone size: -; D gene: TRBD2; V gene: TRBV18; CDR3 DNA: TGTGCCAGCGGCCCTCTAGCGGGAGGAAGCTCCTACGAGCAGTACTTC; CDR3 protein: CASGPLAGGSSYEQYF
J gene: TRBJ1-2; clone size: -; D gene: -; V gene: TRBV5-1; CDR3 DNA: TGCGCCAGCAGCTCGGGACTGATCTATGGCTACACCTTC; CDR3 protein: CASSSGLIYGYTF
J gene: TRBJ1-1; clone size: -; D gene: TRBD1; V gene: TRBV9; CDR3 DNA: TGTGCCAGCAGCGTACTGACAGGGGAGGCTGAAGCTTTCTTT; CDR3 protein: CASSVLTGEAEAFF
J gene: TRBJ2-4; clone size: -; D gene: TRBD2; V gene: TRBV11-2; CDR3 DNA: TGTGCCAGCAGCTTAGAGGGGGGGTTAGTAGCCAAAAACATTCAGTACTTC; CDR3 protein: CASSLEGGLVAKNIQYF
J gene: TRBJ1-2; clone size: -; D gene: TRBD1; V gene: TRBV2; CDR3 DNA: TGTGCCAGCAGTGGGAGGACAGGCCCCGGCTATGGCTACACCTTC; CDR3 protein: CASSGRTGPGYGYTF
J gene: TRBJ2-3; clone size: -; D gene: TRBD2; V gene: TRBV7-9; CDR3 DNA: TGTGCCAGCAGCTTAAGGCAGCGGGATAGCACAGATACGCAGTATTTT; CDR3 protein: CASSLRQRDSTDTQYF
J gene: TRBJ2-3; clone size: -; D gene: -; V gene: TRBV7-2; CDR3 DNA: TGTGCCAGCAGCTTAGCAGGGGCCATAGATACGCAGTATTTT; CDR3 protein: CASSLAGAIDTQYF
J gene: TRBJ2-1; clone size: -; D gene: TRBD2; V gene: TRBV5-3; CDR3 DNA: TGTGCCAGAAGCTCCTTCGCCCTATCAGCGGGAGGGTGCTACAATGAGCAGTTCTTC; CDR3 protein: CARSSFALSAGGCYNEQFF
J gene: TRBJ2-3; clone size: -; D gene: TRBD2; V gene: TRBV2; CDR3 DNA: TGTGCCAGCAATCTACTAGCGGGGTCCACAGATACGCAGTATTTT; CDR3 protein: CASNLLAGSTDTQYF
J gene: TRBJ1-5; clone size: -; D gene: -; V gene: TRBV28; CDR3 DNA: TGTGCCAGCAGTTTACGGCAGTTGATGACACAGCCCCAGCATTTT; CDR3 protein: CASSLRQLMTQPQHF
J gene: TRBJ2-7; clone size: -; D gene: -; V gene: TRBV5-4; CDR3 DNA: TGTGCCAGCAGCTTCTACGAACGCTACGAGCAGTACTTC; CDR3 protein: CASSFYERYEQYF
J gene: TRBJ2-5; clone size: -; D gene: TRBD2; V gene: TRBV6-5; CDR3 DNA: TGTGCCAGCAGCACTAGCGGGAGGGCCACCCAGTACTTC; CDR3 protein: CASSTSGRATQYF
J gene: TRBJ1-3; clone size: -; D gene: -; V gene: TRBV6-1; CDR3 DNA: TGTGCCAGCCGACATGGAAACACCATATATTTT; CDR3 protein: CASRHGNTIYF
J gene: TRBJ2-5; clone size: -; D gene: -; V gene: TRBV4-1; CDR3 DNA: TGCGCCAGCGGTGGGCAGAACCAAGAGACCCAGTACTTC; CDR3 protein: CASGGQNQETQYF
J gene: TRBJ2-3; clone size: -; D gene: -; V gene: TRBV5-4; CDR3 DNA: TGTGCCAGCAGCTCCCGTAACAGCCCAGGCACAGATACGCAGTATTTT; CDR3 protein: CASSSRNSPGTDTQYF
J gene: TRBJ2-7; clone size: -; D gene: TRBD2; V gene: TRBV5-1; CDR3 DNA: TGCGCCAGCAGCCAGGGACTAGCGGGGGATAGCTCCTACGAGCAGTACTTC; CDR3 protein: CASSQGLAGDSSYEQYF
J gene: TRBJ1-5; clone size: -; D gene: TRBD1; V gene: TRBV7-2; CDR3 DNA: TGTGCCAGCAGCTTAGAGACAGGGGACCCCCAGCATTTT; CDR3 protein: CASSLETGDPQHF
J gene: TRBJ2-3; clone size: once; D gene: -; V gene: TRBV27; CDR3 DNA: TGTGCCAGCAGTCACGGGGGCACAGATACGCAGTATTTT; CDR3 protein: CASSHGGTDTQYF
J gene: TRBJ2-1; clone size: -; D gene: -; V gene: TRBV5-1; CDR3 DNA: TGCGCCAGCAGGGCAGCGTACAATGAGCAGTTCTTC; CDR3 protein: CASRAAYNEQFF
J gene: TRBJ1-1; clone size: -; D gene: -; V gene: TRBV30; CDR3 DNA: TGTGCCAGAAGAGGGAGAAACACTGAAGCTTTCTTT; CDR3 protein: CARRGRNTEAFF
J gene: TRBJ1-2; clone size: -; D gene: TRBD1; V gene: TRBV9; CDR3 DNA: TGTGCCAGCAGGGGACAGGGGGCGCGTGGCTACACCTTC; CDR3 protein: CASRGQGARGYTF
J gene: TRBJ1-2; clone size: -; D gene: -; V gene: TRBV2; CDR3 DNA: TGTGCCAGCAGTGAAGTTTATAACCCCCCGCGGGGTGGCTACACCTTC; CDR3 protein: CASSEVYNPPRGGYTF
J gene: TRBJ1-1; clone size: -; D gene: -; V gene: TRBV19; CDR3 DNA: TGTGCCAGTAGTATTGAAGGGGCTACTGAAGCTTTCTTT; CDR3 protein: CASSIEGATEAFF
J gene: TRBJ2-7; clone size: -; D gene: -; V gene: TRBV27; CDR3 DNA: TGTGCCAGCAGCCATGGGGGGAACTCACTCCACGAGCAGTACTTC; CDR3 protein: CASSHGGNSLHEQYF
J gene: TRBJ2-5; clone size: -; D gene: TRBD2; V gene: TRBV7-9; CDR3 DNA: TGTGCCAGCAGCATCCCCTCACCAATAGCGGGGGAGACCCAGTACTTC; CDR3 protein: CASSIPSPIAGETQYF
J gene: TRBJ1-6; clone size: -; D gene: -; V gene: TRBV4-1; CDR3 DNA: TGCGCCAGCAGCCAGGCGACTCGGAGGAATTCACCCCTCCACTTT; CDR3 protein: CASSQATRRNSPLHF
J gene: TRBJ1-5; clone size: -; D gene: -; V gene: TRBV7-2; CDR3 DNA: TGTGCCAGCAGCTTAGAAGGTCAGGAGGGGGGGTATGGGGCCCAGCATTTT; CDR3 protein: CASSLEGQEGGYGAQHF
J gene: TRBJ1-1; clone size: -; D gene: -; V gene: TRBV7-9; CDR3 DNA: TGTGCCAGCAGCTTAGTAGGGGGGAACACTGAAGCTTTCTTT; CDR3 protein: CASSLVGGNTEAFF
J gene: TRBJ1-2; clone size: -; D gene: TRBD1; V gene: TRBV6-6; CDR3 DNA: TGTGCCAGCGGGGGGCAGACAGGGGAAAATGGCTACACCTTC; CDR3 protein: CASGGQTGENGYTF
J gene: TRBJ2-7; clone size: -; D gene: -; V gene: TRBV9; CDR3 DNA: TGTGCCAGCAGCGTAGGTCCGGCGGGCTACGAGCAGTACTTC; CDR3 protein: CASSVGPAGYEQYF
J gene: TRBJ2-3; clone size: -; D gene: TRBD2; V gene: TRBV27; CDR3 DNA: TGTGCCAGCAGTAGAGGGACTAGCGGGAGGGCGCAAGATACGCAGTATTTT; CDR3 protein: CASSRGTSGRAQDTQYF
J gene: TRBJ2-1; clone size: -; D gene: -; V gene: TRBV7-7; CDR3 DNA: TGTGCTAGCAGCCCCGGAGTTACCCACGGGGGATCCTACAATGAGCAGTTCTTC; CDR3 protein: CASSPGVTHGGSYNEQFF
J gene: TRBJ2-7; clone size: few; D gene: TRBD1; V gene: TRBV27; CDR3 DNA: TGTGCCAGCAGATCTGGACAGGGGTCTAACGAGCAGTACTTC; CDR3 protein: CASRSGQGSNEQYF
J gene: TRBJ1-4; clone size: -; D gene: TRBD1; V gene: TRBV7-9; CDR3 DNA: TGTGCCAGCAGCTACAGGGGGGCAGGTGAAAAACTGTTTTTT; CDR3 protein: CASSYRGAGEKLFF
J gene: TRBJ1-1; clone size: -; D gene: -; V gene: TRBV7-8; CDR3 DNA: TGTGCCAGCAGCCACTCGGGGACTGAAGCTTTCTTT; CDR3 protein: CASSHSGTEAFF
J gene: TRBJ1-5; clone size: -; D gene: -; V gene: TRBV27; CDR3 DNA: TGTGCCAGCAGTTTATCCAGGGGCAATCAGCCCCAGCATTTT; CDR3 protein: CASSLSRGNQPQHF
J gene: TRBJ2-5; clone size: -; D gene: TRBD1; V gene: TRBV9; CDR3 DNA: TGTGCCAGCAGCCTGGGACAGGGGGTGGGAGAGACCCAGTACTTC; CDR3 protein: CASSLGQGVGETQYF
J gene: TRBJ2-1; clone size: -; D gene: -; V gene: TRBV6-1; CDR3 DNA: TGTGCCAGCAGTTTGCGGGTTTCCTACAATGAGCAGTTCTTC; CDR3 protein: CASSLRVSYNEQFF
J gene: TRBJ2-1; clone size: -; D gene: -; V gene: TRBV5-4; CDR3 DNA: TGTGCCAGCAGCTCGAGTATCTACAATGAGCAGTTCTTC; CDR3 protein: CASSSSIYNEQFF
J gene: TRBJ2-5; clone size: -; D gene: TRBD1; V gene: TRBV5-4; CDR3 DNA: TGTGCCAGCAGCTCCCCGGGACAGGGGGGAGAGACCCAGTACTTC; CDR3 protein: CASSSPGQGGETQYF
J gene: TRBJ2-7; clone size: -; D gene: -; V gene: TRBV5-4; CDR3 DNA: TGTGCCAGCAGCTTACAAGGAGCTCTACTCAACGAGCAGTACTTC; CDR3 protein: CASSLQGALLNEQYF
J gene: TRBJ2-4; clone size: -; D gene: TRBD1; V gene: TRBV19; CDR3 DNA: TGTGCCAGTAGTATAGGAACAGGGGCTAGTGGCGGTGACATTCAGTACTTC; CDR3 protein: CASSIGTGASGGDIQYF
J gene: TRBJ1-1; clone size: -; D gene: -; V gene: TRBV5-1; CDR3 DNA: TGCGCCAGCAGCTTGAACGGTGAGAACACTGAAGCTTTCTTT; CDR3 protein: CASSLNGENTEAFF